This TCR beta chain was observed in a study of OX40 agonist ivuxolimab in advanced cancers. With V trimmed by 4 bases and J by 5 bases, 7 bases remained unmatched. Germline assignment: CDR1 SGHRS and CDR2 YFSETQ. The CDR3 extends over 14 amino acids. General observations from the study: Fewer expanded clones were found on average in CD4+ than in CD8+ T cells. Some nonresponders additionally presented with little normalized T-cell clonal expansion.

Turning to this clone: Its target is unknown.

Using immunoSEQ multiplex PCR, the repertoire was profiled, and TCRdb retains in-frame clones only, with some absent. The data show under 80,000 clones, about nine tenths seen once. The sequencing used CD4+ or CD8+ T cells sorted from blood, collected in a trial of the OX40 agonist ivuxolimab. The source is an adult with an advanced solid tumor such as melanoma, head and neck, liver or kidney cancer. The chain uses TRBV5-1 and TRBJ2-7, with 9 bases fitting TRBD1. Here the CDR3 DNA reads TGCGCCAGCAGCCCCTCGACAGGGGGGAACGAGCAGTACTTC. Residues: CASSPSTGGNEQYF.